The present T cell receptor beta chain was sequenced within a study of tissue T cells after allogeneic stem cell transplantation (dated by TCRdb to between 2021 and 2023). Regarding the research as a whole: Six or seven adult allo-HCT recipients with steroid-refractory GVHD were prospectively enrolled in a research-autopsy study over an approximately 3-year period. A handful of GVHD patients had pre-transplant PBMCs available, and those PBMCs were of recipient origin. Every GVHD patient got a graft from a donor, with four grafts unmodified and three CD34-selected to deplete T cells. The human arm was conducted as a prospective observational study, and neither blinding nor randomization was performed. Every GVHD patient had gastrointestinal GVHD and was given several lines of GVHD-directed therapy, and about five of the GVHD patients also had skin involvement. For viably preserved blood and marrow, CD3+ T cells were flow-sorted when cell numbers permitted, and smaller samples went directly to DNA extraction. The study profiled TCR beta repertoires in many tissues obtained from research autopsies of patients with and without GVHD, and also in mouse models of GVHD.

The paper's findings and limits, for the study overall: Only a few T cell clones appeared in more than one patient, yet motif-based clustering showed tissue-specific repertoire signatures that were shared between patients. In both patients and mice, only a limited portion of the TCR repertoire detected in tissues was captured by blood and spleen T cells. The patient cohort was small and varied clinically, and sampling depth was recognized as a limitation. Within patients, how anatomically similar the tissues were was a key factor in shaping TCR repertoire composition, regardless of disease or transplant status. The study did not determine which tissue TCRs were alloreactive or antigen-specific, and some clones might have been persisting host cells.

Interpreted using the paper, the time point label stands for: recipient (host-origin) PBMCs collected before allo-HCT. Library creation used the immunoSEQ multiplex PCR assay. TCRbeta CDR3 sequencing was done by Adaptive Biotechnologies at survey depth, reporting CDR3 sequences, V/J genes, productive frequency and template counts. Amplification of TCR beta CDR3 regions was performed from genomic DNA rather than from RNA. The study's processing was this. Jensen-Shannon divergence served to quantify pairwise repertoire overlap between tissues, with 0 meaning identical and 1 meaning complete divergence. Tissues were clustered by single-linkage agglomerative hierarchical clustering of pairwise JSD values, and the clustering results were displayed as dendrograms. GLIPH2 was run on all patient samples with simulation_depth 1000, kmer_min_depth 3 and cdr3_length_cutoff 8, and groups with more than two unique CDR3s were retained. A standardized tissue-overlap score was generated by extrapolating Jaccard GLIPH-group overlap across patients to a standard repertoire size of 1000 clones. Associations of diversity with clinical or experimental variables used linear mixed-effect models with tissue fixed effects and individual random effects. TCRdb took over this immuneACCESS table, retaining in-frame rearrangements with V and J assigned. Such tables are incomplete; in checked studies, under half of the missing clones stem from an unresolved V gene, and the remainder is unexplained. V and J calls and clone size are as listed in that table; D and trimming were resolved from the DNA. The sample records about 43,000 clones, just under 95% of which are singletons. About 4% of the sample goes to the ten largest clones.

Remarks on this clone: The specificity of this receptor is unknown. Base quality data are lacking; no much larger clone is found one base away.

The CDR3 spans 16 residues, from the cysteine through the phenylalanine. The CDR3 DNA has 48 bases and is translated from base 1. Trimming accounts for 0 bases at V and 3 bases at J, while the number of junction bases matched to no gene is 4. CDR1 and CDR2 were assigned from the germline V gene as LGHNA and YSLEER. The sequenced sample was blood, obtained before transplantation. This receptor was identified in a woman aged 35 to 70 who later had graft-versus-host disease after an allogeneic stem cell transplant. The chain is made from TRBV4-3 and TRBJ2-7, with TRBD1 matching 11 junction bases. The sequenced DNA is TGCGCCAGCAGCCAAGAATCCGGGACAGGGGGCTACGAGCAGTACTTC. It codes for CASSQESGTGGYEQYF.